The clone carrying this T cell receptor (beta chain) was counted a few times. The data stem from a study of lung T cells in sarcoidosis with Löfgren's syndrome. J was trimmed by 4 bases and V by 0 bases; bases with no gene match: 16. The CDR3 has 21 residues. CDR1 and CDR2 (germline): ENHRY, SYGVKD. From the reads, TCRdb called clonotypes with MiXCR, one entry per CDR3 protein. The table lists roughly 63,000 distinct CDR3 sequences, 21% of them singletons, with about 2.5% in the top ten. The chain employs TRBV10-3 and TRBJ2-3, with 13 bases lining up with TRBD2. This receptor was obtained from a human donor with sarcoidosis (Löfgren's syndrome or another form), or a control subject (not recorded which). Sample: CD4+ T cells from PBMCs. DNA for the CDR3: TGTGCCATCAGTGAGTCGGCCGGACTAGCGGGAGCTTCCAATGGCGCAGATACGCAGTATTTT. Translation: CAISESAGLAGASNGADTQYF.